This T cell receptor (beta chain) was sequenced during a study of T-cell memory formation after mild COVID-19. Study as a whole: TCR clusters mostly belonged to single donors. Study-wide findings and caveats: Memory sampled before infection contained some responding clones, suggesting cross-reactive memory joined. Contracting CD4+ clones sat mainly in CM and EM; CD8+ in EMRA.

With V trimmed by 5 bases and J by 2 bases, 2 bases remained unmatched. Germline CDR1 reads SGHTA; CDR2 reads FQGNSA. CDR3 length equals 15 residues. This clonotype was picked up a small number of times. Its antigen is unidentified. It was 5'RACE with constant-segment primers that produced the TCR alpha and TCR beta cDNA libraries, which carried sample barcodes and UMIs. TCRdb fed the 5' RACE reads into MiXCR, producing one record per CDR3 protein. The data contain about 340,000 distinct CDR3 sequences, about 21% of them singletons. The clonotype comes from an adult woman who had mild COVID-19 (a few samples of this study predate the infection). Cell type and time point are not known. V usage is TRBV7-2 and J usage is TRBJ2-6, with TRBD1 matching 8 bases. The sequencing input was PBMCs or a T cell subset sorted from them (not recorded which). CDR3 coding DNA: TGTGCCAGCAGCCCAGGGGGCGCTGGGGCCAACGTCCTGACTTTC. This sequence encodes CASSPGGAGANVLTF.